Reported below is one T cell receptor beta chain. Its antigen is not identified. It was with 60 Vbeta and 13 Jbeta primers that the PCR ran. Libraries were prepared by immunoSEQ multiplex PCR; TCRdb keeps only in-frame clonotypes and omits some of them. The table has under 200,000 clones, approximately 88% seen once; the top ten hold under 1.1%. This sample was taken from a study of cytomegalovirus exposure and HLA in healthy donors. Notes on the study in general: Later analysis demonstrated an association between a missense DCLRE1C variant and TCR beta V- and J-gene trimming. Most likely, a cluster of highly shared sequence variants arose as a sequencing artifact.

The CDR3 runs to 13 residues. CDR1 is SQVTM, CDR2 ANQGSEA, per germline. The J segment lost 9 bases and the V segment lost 7 bases, leaving 7 bases of the junction unmatched. The TCR originated in a man aged 30-40 years in good health and CMV-seronegative. The chain joins TRBV29-1 to TRBJ2-1, with 12 bases that match TRBD2. What was sequenced was PBMCs. The CDR3 region is CSAGLAGHSEQFF. CDR3 nucleotide sequence: TGCAGCGCCGGACTAGCGGGACATAGTGAGCAGTTCTTC.